The present TCR beta chain was sequenced within a study of cytomegalovirus exposure and HLA in healthy donors. Study as a whole: Genotyping of hundreds of donors showed that approximately 83% belonged to the Caucasian-associated ancestry cluster. Study-wide results and limits: CMV antigen specificity of three CMV-associated chains was confirmed in vitro. Rare TCR sequences predominated, though certain public TCRs were found in many donors.

This clone was picked up a small number of times. Its antigen is not known. The identical CDR3 is also encoded by other nucleotide sequences in the sample. Losses at the gene ends were 5 bases for V and 7 bases for J; bases not matched to a gene: 6. The CDR3 spans 13 residues. Germline V gives CDR1 MNHEY, CDR2 SMNVEV (reference sequence). PCR involved 60 Vbeta and 13 Jbeta primers. Clones were sequenced by immunoSEQ multiplex PCR, and TCRdb holds only the in-frame ones, with some missing. The sample includes 95,000 to 100,000 clones, approximately 72% of them seen just once. The rearrangement links TRBV27 to TRBJ1-2; 8 positions match TRBD1. The sample consisted of PBMCs. The receptor comes from a woman in her 40s in good health and CMV-seronegative. The CDR3 nucleotides are TGTGCCAGCAGTCTCGGGACAGGTAGTGGCTACACCTTC. Translated: CASSLGTGSGYTF.